The rows below give T cell receptor beta chains drawn from one sample of a study of blood T cell repertoires in COVID-19. TCRdb's copy holds only in-frame clones and misses some; the assay was immunoSEQ multiplex PCR. The table includes some 82,000 clones, 80% to 85% detected once. The sequenced sample was peripheral blood. These TCRs come from an elderly man with acute or convalescent COVID-19. Both conserved end residues are part of each CDR3. The order of the fields is CDR3 length, D gene, J gene, clone size, V gene, CDR3 DNA, CDR3 protein. D genes are given only for firm matches. Only some rows state a clone size, as once, few, many or a class for expanded clones.

>12|TRBD1|TRBJ1-1|.|TRBV28
TGTGCCAGCAGGACAGGGGGCCCTGAAGCTTTCTTT
CASRTGGPEAFF
>15|TRBD1|TRBJ1-3|once|TRBV28
TGTGCCAGCAGTGCGCCCGGGACAGGGGGAAACACCATATATTTT
CASSAPGTGGNTIYF
>13|.|TRBJ2-1|.|TRBV28
TGTGCCAGCAGTTTTTCCCCGGTCCAGGGGCAGTTCTTC
CASSFSPVQGQFF
>15|.|TRBJ1-6|.|TRBV30
TGTGCCTGGTACTCCAATACCGGGATAAATTCACCCCTCCACTTT
CAWYSNTGINSPLHF
>18|TRBD2|TRBJ2-1|.|TRBV28
TGTGCCAGCAGTTTAACCCACCGTTTAGCGGGAGAAAACAATGAGCAGTTCTTC
CASSLTHRLAGENNEQFF
>13|TRBD2|TRBJ2-7|many|TRBV29-1
TGCAGCGTTGGTCTAGCGGACACCTACGAGCAGTACTTC
CSVGLADTYEQYF
>14|.|TRBJ2-7|few|TRBV5-1
TGCGCCAGCAGCTTGAATCCGACAGTCGGCGAGCAGTACTTC
CASSLNPTVGEQYF
>13|.|TRBJ2-5|.|TRBV19
TGTGCCAGTAGTCTCCTCCAGGATGAGACCCAGTACTTC
CASSLLQDETQYF
>14|.|TRBJ1-5|.|TRBV19
TGTGCCAGTAGTTTCATGGGGGGACATCAGCCCCAGCATTTT
CASSFMGGHQPQHF
>17|TRBD1|TRBJ2-7|.|TRBV5-4
TGTGCCAGCAGCTTGGGACCGACAGGGGGCCGCTCCTACGAGCAGTACTTC
CASSLGPTGGRSYEQYF
>16|TRBD2|TRBJ2-7|.|TRBV5-4
TGTGCCAGCAGCAGGAAGTCTAGCGGGTTCTCCTACGAGCAGTACTTC
CASSRKSSGFSYEQYF
>15|.|TRBJ1-3|.|TRBV6-6
TGTGCCAGCAGTTACGACGGGAGCTCTGGAAACACCATATATTTT
CASSYDGSSGNTIYF
>12|TRBD1|TRBJ1-2|few|TRBV2
TGTGCCAGCAGACTCAGGGGGCTCGGCTACACCTTC
CASRLRGLGYTF
>13|.|TRBJ1-5|.|TRBV12-3/TRBV12-4
TGTGCCAGCAGTTTAGCCGGGAATCAGCCCCAGCATTTT
CASSLAGNQPQHF
>15|.|TRBJ2-3|.|TRBV6-1
TGTGCCAGCAGTGAAGTAGCGGTAAGCACAGATACGCAGTATTTT
CASSEVAVSTDTQYF
>18|.|TRBJ2-2|.|TRBV4-3
TGCGCCAGCAGCCAACGGACTCCCGGGACACTCTACACCGGGGAGCTGTTTTTT
CASSQRTPGTLYTGELFF
>15|TRBD2|TRBJ2-7|.|TRBV28
TGTGCCAGCAGCCCCGGGACTAGCGGCTCCTACGAGCAGTACTTC
CASSPGTSGSYEQYF
>14|.|TRBJ2-7|.|TRBV5-6
TGTGCCAGCAGCCTTACAGGGCCAGAAAAGGAGCAGTACTTC
CASSLTGPEKEQYF
>15|TRBD1|TRBJ2-5|.|TRBV5-4
TGTGCCAGCAGCTTGCCAGGGGGCTTCCAAGAGACCCAGTACTTC
CASSLPGGFQETQYF
>16|TRBD2|TRBJ2-1|.|TRBV5-4
TGTGCCAGCAGCCCCCGCGGGGGATCCTTCTACAATGAGCAGTTCTTC
CASSPRGGSFYNEQFF
>16|TRBD2|TRBJ2-2|.|TRBV27
TGTGCCAGCCGAGTTCTAGCGGGAGGTGGGACCGGGGAGCTGTTTTTT
CASRVLAGGGTGELFF
>15|.|TRBJ2-2|.|TRBV10-3
TGTGCCATCAGTGAGTCTTCAGGGAACACCGGGGAGCTGTTTTTT
CAISESSGNTGELFF
>14|.|TRBJ2-5|.|TRBV5-4
TGTGCCAGCAGCTTAGCGGGCATCCAAGAGACCCAGTACTTC
CASSLAGIQETQYF
>14|.|TRBJ2-2|.|TRBV5-1
TGCGCCAGCAGCCCAACAGGGAACACCGGGGAGCTGTTTTTT
CASSPTGNTGELFF